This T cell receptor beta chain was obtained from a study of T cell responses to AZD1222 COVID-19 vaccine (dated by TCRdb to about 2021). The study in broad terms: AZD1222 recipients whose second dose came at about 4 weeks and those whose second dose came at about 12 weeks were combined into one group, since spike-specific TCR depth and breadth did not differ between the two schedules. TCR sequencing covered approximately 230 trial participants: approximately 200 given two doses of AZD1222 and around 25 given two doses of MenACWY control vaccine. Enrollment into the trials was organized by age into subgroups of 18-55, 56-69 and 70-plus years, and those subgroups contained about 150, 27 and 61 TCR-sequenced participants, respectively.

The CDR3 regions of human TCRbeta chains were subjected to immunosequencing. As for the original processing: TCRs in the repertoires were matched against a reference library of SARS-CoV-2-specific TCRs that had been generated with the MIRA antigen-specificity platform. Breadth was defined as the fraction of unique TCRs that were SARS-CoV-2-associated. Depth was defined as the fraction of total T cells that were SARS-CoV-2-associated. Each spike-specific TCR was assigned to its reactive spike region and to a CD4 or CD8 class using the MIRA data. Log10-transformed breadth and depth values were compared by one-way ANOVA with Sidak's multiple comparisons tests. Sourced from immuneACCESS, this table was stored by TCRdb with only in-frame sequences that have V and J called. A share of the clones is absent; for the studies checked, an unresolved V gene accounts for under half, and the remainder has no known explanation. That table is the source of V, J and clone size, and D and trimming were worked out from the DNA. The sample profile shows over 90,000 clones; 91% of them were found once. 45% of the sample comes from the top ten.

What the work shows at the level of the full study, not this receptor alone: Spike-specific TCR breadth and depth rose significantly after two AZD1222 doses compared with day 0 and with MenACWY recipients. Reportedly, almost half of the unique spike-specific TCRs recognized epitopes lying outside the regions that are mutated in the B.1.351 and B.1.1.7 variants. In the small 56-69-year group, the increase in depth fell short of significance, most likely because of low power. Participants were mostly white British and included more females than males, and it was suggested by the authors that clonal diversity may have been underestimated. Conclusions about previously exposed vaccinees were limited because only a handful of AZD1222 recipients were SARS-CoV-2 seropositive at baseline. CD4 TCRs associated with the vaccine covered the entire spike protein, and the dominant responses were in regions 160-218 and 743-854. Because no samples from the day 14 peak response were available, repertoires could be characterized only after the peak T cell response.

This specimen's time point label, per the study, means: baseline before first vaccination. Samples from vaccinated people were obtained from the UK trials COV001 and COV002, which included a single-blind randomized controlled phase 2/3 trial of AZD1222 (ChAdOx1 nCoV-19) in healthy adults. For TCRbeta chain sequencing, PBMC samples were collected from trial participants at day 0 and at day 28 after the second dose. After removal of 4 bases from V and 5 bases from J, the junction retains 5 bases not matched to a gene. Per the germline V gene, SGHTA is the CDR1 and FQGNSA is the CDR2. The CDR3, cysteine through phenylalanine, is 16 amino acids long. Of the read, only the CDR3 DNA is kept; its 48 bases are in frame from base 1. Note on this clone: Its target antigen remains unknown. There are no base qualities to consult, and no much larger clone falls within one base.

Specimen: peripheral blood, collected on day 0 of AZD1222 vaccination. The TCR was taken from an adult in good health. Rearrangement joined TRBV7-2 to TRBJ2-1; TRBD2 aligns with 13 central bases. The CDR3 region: CASSSPGLAGHNEQFF. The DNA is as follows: TGTGCCAGCAGCTCCCCGGGACTAGCGGGACACAATGAGCAGTTCTTC.